The 6 T cell receptor beta chains presented below share a single source sample, sequenced in a study of human T cells and chemical hapten exposure. Time point here: patch test 3, about 24 weeks after DPC sensitization. Specified treatment: therapeutic diphenylcyclopropenone sensitization with weekly scalp DPC. MiXCR, run by TCRdb on the RACE reads, gives a single entry per CDR3 protein. This sample has some 170,000 distinct CDR3 sequences, with about a quarter found just once. This material consisted of whole blood, taken in connection with sensitization to the hapten diphenylcyclopropenone (DPC). Receptor source: a woman between 18 and 30 years old with alopecia areata. Some clones in this sample may be carry-over from other donors' samples.

In this sample, this clonotype turned up a few times. The chain links TRBV4-3 to TRBJ2-1; 10 positions match TRBD2. V shed 2 bases, J shed 2 bases, and the junction held 0 bases outside the gene matches. This CDR3 contains 15 residues. Looked up from germline, CDR1 is LGHNA and CDR2 is YSLEER. In nucleotides, the CDR3 is TGCGCCAGCAGCCAAACTAGCGGGGCCTACAATGAGCAGTTCTTC. This encodes CASSQTSGAYNEQFF.

This clonotype came up a few times. The V call is TRBV20-1, the J call TRBJ2-7; 11 bases align to TRBD2. The CDR3 has 15 amino acids. The junction had 6 bases not matched to a gene; V was cut back by 1 base and J by 4 bases. Germline V gene lookup returns CDR1 DFQATT and CDR2 SNEGSKA (reference sequence). Here the CDR3 reads CSARVASGRQYEQYF. The CDR3 DNA sequence: TGCAGTGCTAGAGTGGCTAGCGGGAGGCAGTACGAGCAGTACTTC.

The chain carries TRBV7-2 and TRBJ1-1; D unresolved. CDR3 length: 14 amino acids. The germline V gene encodes CDR1 SGHTA and CDR2 FQGNSA. The V end was cut by 2 bases, the J end by 5 bases, with 12 bases between. In DNA, the CDR3 is TGTGCCAGCAGCTTATTCAATACGGGAACTGAAGCTTTCTTT. Translating gives CASSLFNTGTEAFF.

This clonotype turned up a few times. The chain uses TRBV7-2 and TRBJ1-1; D is undetermined. The CDR3 has 11 residues. CDR1 and CDR2 from the germline V gene are SGHTA and FQGNSA. Trimming took off 6 bases at V and 9 bases at J, with 11 bases between the two ends. The CDR3 loop is CASRLQSKAFF. The CDR3 nucleotides are TGTGCCAGCAGGTTACAGTCAAAAGCTTTCTTT. Filled out from reference TRBV7-2 and TRBJ1-1, the complete variable domain reads GAGVSQSPSNKVTEKGKDVELRCDPISGHTALYWYRQSLGQGLEFLIYFQGNSAPDKSGLPSDRFSAERTGGSVSTLTIQRTQQEDSAVYLCASRLQSKAFFGQGTRLTVV.

The chain recombines TRBV5-6 with TRBJ2-5; D uncertain. This CDR3 is 14 amino acids long. CDR1 and CDR2 from the germline V gene are SGHDT and YYEEEE. V shed 0 bases and J shed 1 base, with 7 bases lying between them. CDR3 DNA sequence: TGTGCCAGCAGCTTGGTTGGAGTCCAAGAGACCCAGTACTTC. The encoded protein is CASSLVGVQETQYF.

The V call is TRBV14, the J call TRBJ2-1; no clear D. CDR3 size: 14 residues. Germline V lookup: CDR1 SGHDN, CDR2 FVKESK. V lost 2 bases to trimming and J lost 8 bases, with 13 bases between them. This CDR3 is CASSQRARRDEQFF. In nucleotides, the CDR3 is TGTGCCAGCAGCCAACGGGCCCGCCGCGATGAGCAGTTCTTC.